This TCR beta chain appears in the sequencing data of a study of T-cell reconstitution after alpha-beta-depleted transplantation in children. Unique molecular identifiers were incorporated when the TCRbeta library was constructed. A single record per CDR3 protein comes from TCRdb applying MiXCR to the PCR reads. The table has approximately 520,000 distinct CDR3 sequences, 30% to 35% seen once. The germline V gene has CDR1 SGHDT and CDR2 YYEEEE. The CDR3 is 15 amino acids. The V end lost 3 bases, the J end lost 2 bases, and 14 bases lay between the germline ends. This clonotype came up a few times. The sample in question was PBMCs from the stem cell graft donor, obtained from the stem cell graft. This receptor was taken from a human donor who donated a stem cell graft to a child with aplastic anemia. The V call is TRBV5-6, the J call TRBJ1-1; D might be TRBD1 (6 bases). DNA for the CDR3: TGTGCCAGCAGCTCCCGGGGACATCATAACACTGAAGCTTTCTTT. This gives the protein CASSSRGHHNTEAFF.